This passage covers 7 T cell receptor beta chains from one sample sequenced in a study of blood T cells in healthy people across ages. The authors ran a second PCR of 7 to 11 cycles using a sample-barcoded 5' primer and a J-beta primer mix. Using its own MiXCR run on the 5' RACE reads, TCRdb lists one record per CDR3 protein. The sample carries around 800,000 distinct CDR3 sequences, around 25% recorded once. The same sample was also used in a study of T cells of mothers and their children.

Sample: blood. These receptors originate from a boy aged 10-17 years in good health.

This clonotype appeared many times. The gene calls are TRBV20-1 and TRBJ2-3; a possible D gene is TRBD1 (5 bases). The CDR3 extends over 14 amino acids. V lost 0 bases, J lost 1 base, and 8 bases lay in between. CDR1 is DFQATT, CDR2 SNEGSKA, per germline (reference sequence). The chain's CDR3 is CSARDGAGTDTQYF. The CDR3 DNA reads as TGCAGTGCTAGAGATGGGGCGGGCACAGATACGCAGTATTTT.

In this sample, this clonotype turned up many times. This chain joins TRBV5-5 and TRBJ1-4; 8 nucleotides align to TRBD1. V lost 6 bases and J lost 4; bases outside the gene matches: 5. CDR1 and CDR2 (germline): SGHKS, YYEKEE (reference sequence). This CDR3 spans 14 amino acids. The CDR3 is CASTRDRNNEKLFF. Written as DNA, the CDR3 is TGTGCCAGCACTCGGGACAGGAATAATGAAAAACTGTTTTTT.

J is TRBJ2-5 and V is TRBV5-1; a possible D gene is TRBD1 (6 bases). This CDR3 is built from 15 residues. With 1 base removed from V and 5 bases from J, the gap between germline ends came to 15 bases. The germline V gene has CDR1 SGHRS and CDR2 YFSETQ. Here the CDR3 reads CASSLSSGARETQYF. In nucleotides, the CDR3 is TGCGCCAGCAGCTTGAGTTCAGGGGCCCGGGAGACCCAGTACTTC.

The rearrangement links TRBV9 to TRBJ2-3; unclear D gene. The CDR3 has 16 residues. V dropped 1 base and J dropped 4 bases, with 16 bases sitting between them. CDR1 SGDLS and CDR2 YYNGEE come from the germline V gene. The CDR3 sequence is CASSVNTRYSADTQYF. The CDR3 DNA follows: TGTGCCAGCAGCGTAAACACCAGGTACAGCGCAGATACGCAGTATTTT.

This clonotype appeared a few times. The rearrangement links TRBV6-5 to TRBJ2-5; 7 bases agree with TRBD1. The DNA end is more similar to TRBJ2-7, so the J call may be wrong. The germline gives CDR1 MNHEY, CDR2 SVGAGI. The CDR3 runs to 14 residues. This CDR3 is CASSLKTGSYEQYF. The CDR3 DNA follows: TGTGCCAGCAGTCTCAAGACAGGGTCCTACGAGCAGTACTTC.

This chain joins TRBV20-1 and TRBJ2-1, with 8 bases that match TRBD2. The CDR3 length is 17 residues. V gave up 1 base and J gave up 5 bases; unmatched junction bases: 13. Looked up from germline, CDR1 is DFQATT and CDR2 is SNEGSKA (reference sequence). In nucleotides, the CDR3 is TGCAGTGCTAGAGCCCGGGGGGCGGGGGGCCTTAACAATGAGCAGTTCTTC. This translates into CSARARGAGGLNNEQFF.

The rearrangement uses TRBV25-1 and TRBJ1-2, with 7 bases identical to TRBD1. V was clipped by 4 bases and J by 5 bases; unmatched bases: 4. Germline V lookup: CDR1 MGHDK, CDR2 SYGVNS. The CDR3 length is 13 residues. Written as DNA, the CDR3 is TGTGCCAGCAGTGTAGAGGGGGCGTATGGCTACACCTTC. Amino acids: CASSVEGAYGYTF.